This T cell receptor beta chain comes out of a study of blood T cell repertoires in COVID-19. At the level of the study: COVID-19 samples collected from the United States, Italy and Spain covered acute and convalescent phases. T cells, B-cell-depleted T cells, or PBMCs provided the cDNA or gDNA that served as material.

Under the authors' procedure: Using reference gene primer amplification, nucleated cell counts were estimated. TCRdb keeps only in-frame clones here, not all; method: immunoSEQ multiplex PCR. V and J calls and clone size are those listed in that table; D and trimming were worked out from the DNA. The sample includes roughly 290,000 clones, approximately 89% of them seen just once. This clone was counted once. This TCR came from a woman in her sixties with acute or convalescent COVID-19. What was sequenced was peripheral blood.

This chain's CDR3 is CASSFGQGTAEAFF. CDR3 nucleotides: TGTGCCAGCAGCTTTGGTCAGGGAACCGCTGAAGCTTTCTTT. The rearrangement links TRBV7-8 to TRBJ1-1; possibly TRBD1 for D (5 bases). Per germline, CDR1 SGHVS and CDR2 FQNEAQ. V was pared by 3 bases and J by 6 bases, with 14 bases between. The CDR3 spans 14 residues.